This T cell receptor beta chain was captured by sequencing in a study of Ad26.COV2.S vaccination and SARS-CoV-2 variants. A remark on this clone: Its antigen is still unknown.

CDR1 is SGDLS and CDR2 is YYNGEE in the germline V gene. V was clipped by 4 bases and J by 4 bases; unmatched bases: 8. The CDR3 sequence is 16 residues long. Study-wide results and caveats: Measurements of TCR breadth and depth may have given underestimates of the total T cell responses. Non-spike TCR breadth was similar in vaccine and placebo recipients. Vaccinees displayed broader spike-specific TCR repertoires than placebo recipients. After vaccination, substantial breadth of spike-specific CD8+ and CD4+ responses was reported.

Sequencing used immunoSEQ multiplex PCR; TCRdb keeps in-frame clones, though not all of them. The sample records approximately 150,000 clones, about nine tenths being singletons. The sequences come from peripheral blood, collected after recovery from COVID-19. The chain carries TRBV9 and TRBJ2-5, with 12 bases matching TRBD2. The TCR originated in a human donor who had recovered from COVID-19. The CDR3 loop reads CASSPGASGGAETQYF. The DNA for the CDR3 is TGTGCCAGCAGCCCGGGGGCTAGCGGGGGGGCAGAGACCCAGTACTTC.